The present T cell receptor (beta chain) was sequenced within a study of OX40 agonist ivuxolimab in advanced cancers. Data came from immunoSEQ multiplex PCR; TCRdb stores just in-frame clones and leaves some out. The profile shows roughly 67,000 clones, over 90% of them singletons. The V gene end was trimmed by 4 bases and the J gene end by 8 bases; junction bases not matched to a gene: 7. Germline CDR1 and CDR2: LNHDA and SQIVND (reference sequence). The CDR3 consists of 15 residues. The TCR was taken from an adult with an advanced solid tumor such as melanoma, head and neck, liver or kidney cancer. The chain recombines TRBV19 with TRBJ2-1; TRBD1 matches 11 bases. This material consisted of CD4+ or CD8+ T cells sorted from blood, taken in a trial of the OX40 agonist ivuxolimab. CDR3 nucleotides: TGTGCCAGTAGTACGCGGACAGGGGGCAGGGATGAGCAGTTCTTC. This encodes CASSTRTGGRDEQFF.